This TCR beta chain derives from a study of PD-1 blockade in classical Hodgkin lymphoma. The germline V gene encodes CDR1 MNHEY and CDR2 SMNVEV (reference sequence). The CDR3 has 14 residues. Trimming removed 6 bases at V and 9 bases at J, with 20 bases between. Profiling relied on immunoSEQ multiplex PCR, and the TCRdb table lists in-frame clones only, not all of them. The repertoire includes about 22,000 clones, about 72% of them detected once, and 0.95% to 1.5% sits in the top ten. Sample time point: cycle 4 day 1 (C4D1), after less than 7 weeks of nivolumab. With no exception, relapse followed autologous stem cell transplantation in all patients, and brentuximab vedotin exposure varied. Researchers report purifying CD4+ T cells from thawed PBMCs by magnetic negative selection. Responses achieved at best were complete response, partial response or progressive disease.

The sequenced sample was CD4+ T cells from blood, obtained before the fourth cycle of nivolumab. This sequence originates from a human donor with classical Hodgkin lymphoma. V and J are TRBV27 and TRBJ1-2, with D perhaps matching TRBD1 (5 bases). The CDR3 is CASRRTSTPGRYTF. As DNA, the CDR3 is TGTGCCAGCAGACGGACAAGCACACCCGGCCGCTACACCTTC.